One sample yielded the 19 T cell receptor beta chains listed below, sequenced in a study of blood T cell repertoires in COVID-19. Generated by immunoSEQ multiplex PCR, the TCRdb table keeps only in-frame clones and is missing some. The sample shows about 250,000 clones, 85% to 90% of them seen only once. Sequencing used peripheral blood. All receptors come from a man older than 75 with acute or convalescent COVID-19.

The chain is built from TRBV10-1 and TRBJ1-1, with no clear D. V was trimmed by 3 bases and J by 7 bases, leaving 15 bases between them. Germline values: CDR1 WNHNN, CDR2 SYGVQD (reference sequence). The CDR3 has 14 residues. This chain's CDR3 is CASSDPRGFGEAFF. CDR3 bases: TGCGCCAGCAGTGACCCCCGAGGGTTCGGTGAAGCTTTCTTT.

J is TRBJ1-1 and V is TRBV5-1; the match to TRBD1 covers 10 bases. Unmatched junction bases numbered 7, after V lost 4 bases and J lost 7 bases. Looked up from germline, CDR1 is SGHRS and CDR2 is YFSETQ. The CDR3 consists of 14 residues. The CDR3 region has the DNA TGCGCCAGCAGCATCGGTGACAGGGGGCATGAAGCTTTCTTT. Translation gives CASSIGDRGHEAFF.

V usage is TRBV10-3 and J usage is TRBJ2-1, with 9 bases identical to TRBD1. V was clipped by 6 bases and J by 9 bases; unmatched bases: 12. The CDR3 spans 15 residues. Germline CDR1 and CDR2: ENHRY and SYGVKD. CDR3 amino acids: CAISTGTGTLSEQFF. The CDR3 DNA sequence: TGTGCCATCAGCACCGGGACAGGGACTTTGAGTGAGCAGTTCTTC.

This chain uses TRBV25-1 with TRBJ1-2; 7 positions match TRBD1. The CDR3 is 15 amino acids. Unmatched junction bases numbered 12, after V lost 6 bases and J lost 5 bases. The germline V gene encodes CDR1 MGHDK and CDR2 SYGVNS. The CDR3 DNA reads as TGTGCCAGCAGCAGTAATACCGGGACAGAATATGGCTACACCTTC. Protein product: CASSSNTGTEYGYTF.

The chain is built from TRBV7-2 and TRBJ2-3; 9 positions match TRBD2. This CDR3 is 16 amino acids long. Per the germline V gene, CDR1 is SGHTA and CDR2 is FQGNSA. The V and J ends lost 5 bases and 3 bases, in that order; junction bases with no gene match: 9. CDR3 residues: CASSRGGGVGTDTQYF. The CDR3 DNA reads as TGTGCCAGCAGCCGCGGGGGGGGAGTTGGGACAGATACGCAGTATTTT.

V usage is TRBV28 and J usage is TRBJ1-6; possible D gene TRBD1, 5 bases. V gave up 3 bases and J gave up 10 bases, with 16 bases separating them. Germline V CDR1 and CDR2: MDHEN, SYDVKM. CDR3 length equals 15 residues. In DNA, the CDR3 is TGTGCCAGCAGTTTGCCGGGGGAGAATTGGTCACCCCTCCACTTT. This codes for CASSLPGENWSPLHF. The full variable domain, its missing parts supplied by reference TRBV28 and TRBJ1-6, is DVKVTQSSRYLVKRTGEKVFLECVQDMDHENMFWYRQDPGLGLRLIYFSYDVKMKEKGDIPEGYSVSREKKERFSLILESASTNQTSMYLCASSLPGENWSPLHFGNGTRLTVT.

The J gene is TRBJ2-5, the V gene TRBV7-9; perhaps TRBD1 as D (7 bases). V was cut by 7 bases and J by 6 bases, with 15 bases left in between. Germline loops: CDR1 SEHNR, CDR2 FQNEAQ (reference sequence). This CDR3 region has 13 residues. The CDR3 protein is CASTQGGIKTQYF. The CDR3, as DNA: TGTGCCAGCACCCAGGGGGGTATAAAGACCCAGTACTTC.

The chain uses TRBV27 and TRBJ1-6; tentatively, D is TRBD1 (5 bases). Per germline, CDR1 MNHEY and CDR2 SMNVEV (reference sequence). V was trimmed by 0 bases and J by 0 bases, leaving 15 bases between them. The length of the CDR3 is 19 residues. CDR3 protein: CASSLSSGLRSSYNSPLHF. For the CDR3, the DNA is TGTGCCAGCAGTTTATCCTCGGGACTCCGGAGCTCCTATAATTCACCCCTCCACTTT.

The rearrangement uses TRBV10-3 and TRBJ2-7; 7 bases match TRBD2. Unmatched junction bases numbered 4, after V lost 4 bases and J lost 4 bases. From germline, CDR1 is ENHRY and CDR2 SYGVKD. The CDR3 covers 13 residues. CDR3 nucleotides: TGTGCCATCAGTGTTGAGCGGGAATACGAGCAGTACTTC. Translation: CAISVEREYEQYF.

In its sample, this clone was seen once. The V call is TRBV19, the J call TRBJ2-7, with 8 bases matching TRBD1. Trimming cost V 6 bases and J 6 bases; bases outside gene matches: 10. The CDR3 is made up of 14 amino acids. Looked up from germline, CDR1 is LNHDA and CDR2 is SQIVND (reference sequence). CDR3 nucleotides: TGTGCCAGTAGCCTGACAGGGGATGGTACCGAGCAGTACTTC. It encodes CASSLTGDGTEQYF.

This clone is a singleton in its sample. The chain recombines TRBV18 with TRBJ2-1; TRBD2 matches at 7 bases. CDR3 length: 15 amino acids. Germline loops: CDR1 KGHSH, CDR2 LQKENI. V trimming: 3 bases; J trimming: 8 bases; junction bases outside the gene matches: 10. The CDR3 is CASSPNTGEGHEQFF. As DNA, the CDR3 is TGTGCCAGCTCACCGAATACGGGGGAGGGCCATGAGCAGTTCTTC.

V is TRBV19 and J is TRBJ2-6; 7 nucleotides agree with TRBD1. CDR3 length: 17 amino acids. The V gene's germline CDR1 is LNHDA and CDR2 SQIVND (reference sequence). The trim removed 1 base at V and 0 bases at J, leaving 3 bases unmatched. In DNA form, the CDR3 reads TGTGCCAGTAGTATAGGAGACAGGGACTCTGGGGCCAACGTCCTGACTTTC. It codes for CASSIGDRDSGANVLTF.

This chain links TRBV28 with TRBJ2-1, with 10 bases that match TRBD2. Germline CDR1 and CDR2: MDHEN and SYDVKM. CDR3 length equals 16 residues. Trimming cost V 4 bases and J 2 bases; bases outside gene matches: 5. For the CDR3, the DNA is TGTGCCAGCAGTTCCCGACTAGCGGGTGCCTACAATGAGCAGTTCTTC. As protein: CASSSRLAGAYNEQFF.

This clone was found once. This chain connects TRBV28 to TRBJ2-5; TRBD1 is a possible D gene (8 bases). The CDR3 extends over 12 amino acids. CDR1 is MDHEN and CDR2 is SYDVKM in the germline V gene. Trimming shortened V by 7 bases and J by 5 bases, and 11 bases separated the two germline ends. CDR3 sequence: CASKQGGETQYF. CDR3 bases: TGTGCCAGCAAACAGGGGGGGGAGACCCAGTACTTC.

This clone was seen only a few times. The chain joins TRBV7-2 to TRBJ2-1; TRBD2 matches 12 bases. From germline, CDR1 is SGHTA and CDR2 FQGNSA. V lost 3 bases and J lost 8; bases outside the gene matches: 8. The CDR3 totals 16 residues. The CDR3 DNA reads TGTGCCAGCAGCTTTGTGCTAGCGGGAGGGTTACATGAGCAGTTCTTC. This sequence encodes CASSFVLAGGLHEQFF.

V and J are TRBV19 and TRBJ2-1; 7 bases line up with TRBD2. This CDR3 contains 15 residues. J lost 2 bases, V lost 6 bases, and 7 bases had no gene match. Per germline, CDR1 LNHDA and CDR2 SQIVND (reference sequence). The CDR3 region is CASRQSGATYNEQFF. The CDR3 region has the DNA TGTGCCAGTAGGCAAAGCGGGGCCACCTACAATGAGCAGTTCTTC.

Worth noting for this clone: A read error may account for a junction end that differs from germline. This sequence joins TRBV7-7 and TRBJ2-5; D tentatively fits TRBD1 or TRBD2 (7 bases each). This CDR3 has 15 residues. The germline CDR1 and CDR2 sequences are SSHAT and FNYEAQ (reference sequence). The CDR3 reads CASSLGGTSAETQYF. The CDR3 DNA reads TGTGCTAGCAGCTTAGGGGGCACTAGCGCAGAGACCCAGTACTTC.

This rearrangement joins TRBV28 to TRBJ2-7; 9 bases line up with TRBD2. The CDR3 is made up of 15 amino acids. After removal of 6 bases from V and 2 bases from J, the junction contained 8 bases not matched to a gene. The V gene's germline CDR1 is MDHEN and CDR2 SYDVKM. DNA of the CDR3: TGTGCCAGCAGCCGAGGACTAGCGTACACCTACGAGCAGTACTTC. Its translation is CASSRGLAYTYEQYF.

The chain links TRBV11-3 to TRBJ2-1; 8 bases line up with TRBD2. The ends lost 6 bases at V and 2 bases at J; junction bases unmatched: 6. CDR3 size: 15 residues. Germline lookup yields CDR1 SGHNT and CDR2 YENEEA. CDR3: CASSFSGTTYNEQFF. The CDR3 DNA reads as TGTGCCAGCAGTTTTAGCGGGACTACCTACAATGAGCAGTTCTTC.